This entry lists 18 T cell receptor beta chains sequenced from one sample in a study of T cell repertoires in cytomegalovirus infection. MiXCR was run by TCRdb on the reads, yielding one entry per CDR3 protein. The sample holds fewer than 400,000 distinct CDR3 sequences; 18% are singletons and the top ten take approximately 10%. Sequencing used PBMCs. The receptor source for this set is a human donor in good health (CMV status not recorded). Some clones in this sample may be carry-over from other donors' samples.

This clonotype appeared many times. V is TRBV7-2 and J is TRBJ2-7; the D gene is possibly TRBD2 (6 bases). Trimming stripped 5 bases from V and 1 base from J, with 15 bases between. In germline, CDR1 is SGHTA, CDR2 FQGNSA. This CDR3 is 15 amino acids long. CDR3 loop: CASSAARDGSYEQYF. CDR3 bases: TGTGCCAGCAGCGCCGCGCGGGACGGATCCTACGAGCAGTACTTC.

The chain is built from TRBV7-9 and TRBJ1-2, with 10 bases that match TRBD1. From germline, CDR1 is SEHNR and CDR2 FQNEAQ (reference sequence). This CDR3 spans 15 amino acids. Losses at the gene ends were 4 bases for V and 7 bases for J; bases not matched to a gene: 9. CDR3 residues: CASSSIPGTGVGYTF. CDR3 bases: TGTGCCAGCAGCTCGATCCCCGGGACAGGGGTTGGCTACACCTTC.

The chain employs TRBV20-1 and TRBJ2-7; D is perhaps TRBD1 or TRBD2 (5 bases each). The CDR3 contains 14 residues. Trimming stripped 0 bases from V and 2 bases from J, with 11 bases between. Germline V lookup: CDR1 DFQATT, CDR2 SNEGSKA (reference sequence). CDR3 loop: CSARDSGRAYEQYF. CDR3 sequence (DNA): TGCAGTGCTAGAGATTCGGGGCGGGCCTACGAGCAGTACTTC.

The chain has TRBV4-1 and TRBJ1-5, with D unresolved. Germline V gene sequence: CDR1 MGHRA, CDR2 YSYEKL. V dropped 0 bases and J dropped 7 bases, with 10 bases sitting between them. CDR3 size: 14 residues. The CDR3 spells CASSQDPPGQPQHF. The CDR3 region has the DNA TGCGCCAGCAGCCAAGATCCCCCGGGCCAGCCCCAGCATTTT.

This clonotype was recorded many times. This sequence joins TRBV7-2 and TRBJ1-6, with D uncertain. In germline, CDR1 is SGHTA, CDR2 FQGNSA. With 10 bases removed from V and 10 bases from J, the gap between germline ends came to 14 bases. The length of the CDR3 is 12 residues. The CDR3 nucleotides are TGTGCCACCCGGGCCCCGAACTCACCCCTCCACTTT. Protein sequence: CATRAPNSPLHF.

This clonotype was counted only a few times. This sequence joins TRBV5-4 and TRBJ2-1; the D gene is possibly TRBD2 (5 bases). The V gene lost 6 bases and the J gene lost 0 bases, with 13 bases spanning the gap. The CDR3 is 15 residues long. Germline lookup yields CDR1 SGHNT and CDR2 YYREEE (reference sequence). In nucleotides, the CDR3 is TGTGCCAGCACCACGGACTCGCGCTCCTACAATGAGCAGTTCTTC. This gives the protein CASTTDSRSYNEQFF.

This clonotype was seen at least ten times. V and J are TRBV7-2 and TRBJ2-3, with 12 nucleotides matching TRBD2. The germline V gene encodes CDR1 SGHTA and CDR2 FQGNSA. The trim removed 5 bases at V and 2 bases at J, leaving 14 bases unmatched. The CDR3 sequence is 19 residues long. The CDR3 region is CASSLGLRLAGGNTDTQYF. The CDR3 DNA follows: TGTGCCAGCAGCCTAGGCCTTCGTCTAGCGGGAGGGAACACAGATACGCAGTATTTT. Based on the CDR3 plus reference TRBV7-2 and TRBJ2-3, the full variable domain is GAGVSQSPSNKVTEKGKDVELRCDPISGHTALYWYRQSLGQGLEFLIYFQGNSAPDKSGLPSDRFSAERTGGSVSTLTIQRTQQEDSAVYLCASSLGLRLAGGNTDTQYFGPGTRLTVL.

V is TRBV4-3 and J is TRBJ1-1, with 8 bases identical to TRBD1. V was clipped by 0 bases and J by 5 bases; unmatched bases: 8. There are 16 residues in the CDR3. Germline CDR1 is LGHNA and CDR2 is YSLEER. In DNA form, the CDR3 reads TGCGCCAGCAGCCAAGATCTTCGGCAGGGGGCAACTGAAGCTTTCTTT. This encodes CASSQDLRQGATEAFF.

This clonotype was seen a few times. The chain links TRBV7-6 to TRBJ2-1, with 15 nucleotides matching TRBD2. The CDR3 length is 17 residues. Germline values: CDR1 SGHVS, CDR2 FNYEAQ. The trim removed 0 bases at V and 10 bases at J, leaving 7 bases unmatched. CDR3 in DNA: TGTGCCAGCAGCTTAGCCAGGACTAGCGGGAGGGCCCAGGAGCAGTTCTTC. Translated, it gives CASSLARTSGRAQEQFF.

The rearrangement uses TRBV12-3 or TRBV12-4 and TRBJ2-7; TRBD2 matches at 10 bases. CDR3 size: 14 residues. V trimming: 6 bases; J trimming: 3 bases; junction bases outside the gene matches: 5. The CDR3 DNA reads TGTGCCAGCAGGTCGAGCGGGAGGGGCTACGAGCAGTACTTC. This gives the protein CASRSSGRGYEQYF.

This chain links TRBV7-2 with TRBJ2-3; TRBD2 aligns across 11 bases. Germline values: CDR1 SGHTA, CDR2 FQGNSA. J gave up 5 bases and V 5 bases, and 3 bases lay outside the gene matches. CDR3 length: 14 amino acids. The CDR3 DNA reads TGTGCCAGCAGCGAGGGACTAGCGGTAGATACGCAGTATTTT. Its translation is CASSEGLAVDTQYF.

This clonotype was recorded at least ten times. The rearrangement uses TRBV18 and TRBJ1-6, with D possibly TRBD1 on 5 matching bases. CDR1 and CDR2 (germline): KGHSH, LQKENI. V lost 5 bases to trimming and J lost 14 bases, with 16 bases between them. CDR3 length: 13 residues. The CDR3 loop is CASSSGESTSLHF. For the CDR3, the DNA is TGTGCCAGCTCATCGGGGGAGAGTACGTCCCTCCACTTT.

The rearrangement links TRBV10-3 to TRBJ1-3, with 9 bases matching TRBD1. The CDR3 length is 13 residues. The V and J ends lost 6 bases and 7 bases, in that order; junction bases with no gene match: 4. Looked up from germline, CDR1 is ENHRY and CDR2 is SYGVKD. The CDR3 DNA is TGTGCCATCAGCCCCGACAGGGGGAACACCATATATTTT. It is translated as CAISPDRGNTIYF.

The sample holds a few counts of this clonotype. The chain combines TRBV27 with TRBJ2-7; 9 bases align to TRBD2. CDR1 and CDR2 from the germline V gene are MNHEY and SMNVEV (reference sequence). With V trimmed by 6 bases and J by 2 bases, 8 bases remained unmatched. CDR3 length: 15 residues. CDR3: CASSLRGGGAYEQYF. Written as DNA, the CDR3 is TGTGCCAGCAGCCTGCGTGGCGGGGGGGCCTACGAGCAGTACTTC.

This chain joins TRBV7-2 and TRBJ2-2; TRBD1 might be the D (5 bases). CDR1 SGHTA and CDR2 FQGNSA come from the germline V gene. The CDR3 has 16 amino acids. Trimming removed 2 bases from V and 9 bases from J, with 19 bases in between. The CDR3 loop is CASSLSRVGWGRELFF. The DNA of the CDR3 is TGTGCCAGCAGCTTAAGTAGAGTAGGATGGGGCAGGGAGCTGTTTTTT.

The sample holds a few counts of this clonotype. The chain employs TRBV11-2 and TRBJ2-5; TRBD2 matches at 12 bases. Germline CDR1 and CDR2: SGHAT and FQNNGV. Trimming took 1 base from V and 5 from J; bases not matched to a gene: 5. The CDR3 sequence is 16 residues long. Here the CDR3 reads CASSLGLAGAGETQYF. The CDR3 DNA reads TGTGCCAGCAGCTTAGGACTAGCGGGGGCCGGGGAGACCCAGTACTTC.

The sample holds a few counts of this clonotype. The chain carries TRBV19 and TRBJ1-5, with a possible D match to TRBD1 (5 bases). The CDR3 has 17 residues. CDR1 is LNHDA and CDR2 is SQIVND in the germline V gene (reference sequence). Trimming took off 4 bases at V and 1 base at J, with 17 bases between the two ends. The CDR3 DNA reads TGTGCCAGTAGTAATGCAGGAACCAGGGTGAGCAATCAGCCCCAGCATTTT. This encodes CASSNAGTRVSNQPQHF.

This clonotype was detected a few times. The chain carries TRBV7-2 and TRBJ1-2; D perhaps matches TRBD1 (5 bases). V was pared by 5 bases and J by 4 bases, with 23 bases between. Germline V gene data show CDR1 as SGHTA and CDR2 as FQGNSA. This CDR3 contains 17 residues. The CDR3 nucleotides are TGTGCCAGCAGCCCCGACCCCCAAGGGGCTGGTGTCTATGGCTACACCTTC. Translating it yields CASSPDPQGAGVYGYTF.